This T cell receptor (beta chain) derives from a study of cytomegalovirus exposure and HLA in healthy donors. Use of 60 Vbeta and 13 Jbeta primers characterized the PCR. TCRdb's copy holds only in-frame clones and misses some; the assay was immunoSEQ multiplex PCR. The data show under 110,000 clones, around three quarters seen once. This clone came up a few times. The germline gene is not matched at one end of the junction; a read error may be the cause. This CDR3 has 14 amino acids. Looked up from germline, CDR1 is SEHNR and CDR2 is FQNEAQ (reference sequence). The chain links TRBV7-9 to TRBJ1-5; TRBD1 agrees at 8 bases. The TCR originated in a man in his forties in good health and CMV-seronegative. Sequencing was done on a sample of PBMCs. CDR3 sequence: CSSSSQGAGQPQHF. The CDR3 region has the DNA TGTTCCAGCAGCTCCCAGGGGGCAGGTCAGCCCCAGCATTTT.